The 31 T cell receptor beta chains in this list originate from one sample, sequenced in a study of blood T cells in healthy people across ages (dated by TCRdb to about 2015). The library was produced with 5' RACE. Sequencing was performed on an Illumina HiSeq 2500. A second PCR of roughly 6 to 11 cycles was run with a J-beta primer mix and a sample-barcoded 5' primer. The raw public reads went through TCRdb reprocessing: fastp at Q25, MiXCR clone calling, in-frame beta chains kept. Identical CDR3 protein sequences are pooled into one entry, listed with their most common genes and DNA. The sample yields hundreds of thousands of distinct CDR3 sequences; around 52% were counted once. The top ten constitute roughly 12% of the sample. What was sequenced was blood. The receptors stem from a woman older than 75 in good health.

This clonotype was seen repeatedly, ten times or more. This chain links TRBV7-9 with TRBJ2-3; 9 bases agree with TRBD1. Germline CDR1 is SEHNR and CDR2 is FQNEAQ (reference sequence). This CDR3 is 15 amino acids long. Trimming removed 5 bases from V and 2 bases from J; junction bases left unmatched: 5. The CDR3 sequence is CASSHGQGFTDTQYF. CDR3 DNA sequence: TGTGCCAGCAGCCACGGACAGGGGTTCACAGATACGCAGTATTTT. Drawing the rest from reference TRBV7-9 and TRBJ2-3, the complete variable domain is DTGVSQNPRHKITKRGQNVTFRCDPISEHNRLYWYRQTLGQGPEFLTYFQNEAQLEKSRLLSDRFSAERPKGSFSTLEIQRTEQGDSAMYLCASSHGQGFTDTQYFGPGTRLTVL.

The rearrangement links TRBV20-1 to TRBJ1-2; 7 bases agree with TRBD1. Germline assignment: CDR1 DFQATT and CDR2 SNEGSKA (reference sequence). V dropped 4 bases and J dropped 5; count of bases not matched to a gene: 10. The CDR3 spans 14 residues. The CDR3 nucleotides are TGCAGTGCTACTAACCGACAGGGCTATTATGGCTACACCTTC. Its protein is CSATNRQGYYGYTF.

The gene calls are TRBV4-1 and TRBJ1-4; no reliable D call. Germline-derived CDR1 and CDR2 are MGHRA and YSYEKL. This CDR3 region has 15 residues. V lost 1 base and J lost 12, with 18 bases in between. The CDR3 DNA is TGCGCCAGCAGCCAAGGCCCCAAACTTGCAGTAGAACTGTTTTTT. It yields the protein CASSQGPKLAVELFF.

This clonotype showed up many times. V and J are TRBV5-6 and TRBJ2-7, with D tentatively TRBD1 (6 bases). Germline values: CDR1 SGHDT, CDR2 YYEEEE. With 4 bases removed from V and 3 bases from J, the gap between germline ends came to 20 bases. This CDR3 has 16 residues. CDR3 sequence: CASSPYPSGQVYEQYF. Here the CDR3 DNA reads TGTGCCAGCAGCCCATATCCCTCGGGACAAGTCTACGAGCAGTACTTC.

This clonotype was found a few times. A single base separates this from a much larger clone, so it may be a read error. The genes are TRBV5-1 and TRBJ2-1, with TRBD2 matching 7 bases. In germline, CDR1 is SGHRS, CDR2 YFSETQ. The junction had 6 bases not matched to a gene; V was cut back by 0 bases and J by 6 bases. This CDR3 contains 15 residues. The CDR3 nucleotides read TGCGCCAGCAGCTTGGTGTCTAGCGGAAGCAATGAGCAGTTCTTC. Translation gives CASSLVSSGSNEQFF.

To note about this clonotype: An end of the junction does not agree with germline; a read error may underlie this. V and J are TRBV20-1 and TRBJ1-6; 8 positions match TRBD1. CDR3 length equals 14 residues. The germline V gene has CDR1 DFQATT and CDR2 SNEGSKA (reference sequence). CDR3 nucleotides: TGCAGTGCTAGAGATCGGACAGGGTACTCACCCATCCACTTT. It codes for CSARDRTGYSPIHF.

The gene calls are TRBV4-3 and TRBJ2-1; D not resolved. Germline CDR1 LGHNA, CDR2 YSLEER. The CDR3 extends over 13 amino acids. V lost 1 base and J 2 bases, leaving 3 bases between the germline ends. The CDR3 DNA is TGCGCCAGCAGCCAAGGTGCCTACAATGAGCAGTTCTTC. Protein sequence: CASSQGAYNEQFF.

Note on this clonotype: A junction boundary mismatches the germline segment, possibly from a read error. CDR3 nucleotide sequence: TGTGCCAACAGTTCAACAGGGGGCCTTAATGAAAAACTGTTTTTT. As protein: CANSSTGGLNEKLFF. V usage is TRBV28 and J usage is TRBJ1-4; 9 bases align to TRBD1. Germline lookup yields CDR1 MDHEN and CDR2 SYDVKM. This CDR3 region has 15 residues.

To note about this clonotype: This clone may be a read error of a much larger clone one base away. This chain connects TRBV29-1 to TRBJ2-1; possible D gene TRBD2, 6 bases. CDR1 and CDR2 from the germline V gene are SQVTM and ANQGSEA. The CDR3 sequence is 13 residues long. The CDR3 bases are TGCAGCTCCCGGGGGACGAACTACAATGAGCGGTTCTTC. Protein: CSSRGTNYNERFF.

This clonotype was counted between two and nine times. V gene TRBV2 combines with J gene TRBJ2-7; the D gene is possibly TRBD1 (5 bases). The CDR3 length is 13 residues. V was shortened by 7 bases and J by 6 bases, with 16 bases between the two germline ends. Germline CDR1 reads SNHLY; CDR2 reads FYNNEI. CDR3 region: CASIAGWLGEQYF. The CDR3 nucleotides are TGTGCCAGCATCGCAGGGTGGTTAGGCGAGCAGTACTTC.

This clonotype has more than one count but fewer than ten. The J gene is TRBJ2-3, the V gene TRBV15; the match to TRBD1 covers 8 bases. Germline V gene sequence: CDR1 LNHNV, CDR2 YYDKDF (reference sequence). Losses at the gene ends were 1 base for V and 5 bases for J; bases not matched to a gene: 5. The CDR3 runs to 15 residues. In DNA form, the CDR3 reads TGTGCCACCAGCAGAGCGACAGGGGTTCGAGATACGCAGTATTTT. Amino acids: CATSRATGVRDTQYF.

This clonotype was seen repeatedly, ten times or more. The V and J genes are TRBV20-1 and TRBJ2-5; D might be TRBD2 (5 bases). The CDR3 length is 14 residues. CDR1 and CDR2 from the germline V gene are DFQATT and SNEGSKA (reference sequence). V shed 0 bases and J shed 7 bases, with 15 bases lying between them. The CDR3 nucleotides read TGCAGTGCTAGAGATCCGAAAGGAGGTGGGACCCAGTACTTC. This translates into CSARDPKGGGTQYF.

This clonotype was picked up one time. Since a much larger clone is just one base distant, this may be a read error. The chain recombines TRBV5-1 with TRBJ2-5; 7 nucleotides agree with TRBD1. The length of the CDR3 is 14 residues. Germline-derived CDR1 and CDR2 are SGHRS and YFSETQ. The CDR3: CASNLGQHQGTQYF. DNA of the CDR3: TGCGCCAGCAACCTGGGACAGCATCAAGGGACCCAGTACTTC.

The genes are TRBV5-1 and TRBJ2-5; the D call may be TRBD1 or TRBD2 (6 bases each). This CDR3 spans 19 amino acids. The germline gives CDR1 SGHRS, CDR2 YFSETQ. V shed 0 bases and J shed 11 bases, with 32 bases lying between them. CDR3 sequence: CASSLEAFGGGHSTDEQYF. DNA for the CDR3: TGCGCCAGCAGCTTGGAGGCATTTGGTGGGGGGCACTCTACGGATGAGCAGTACTTC.

The chain links TRBV12-3 or TRBV12-4 to TRBJ2-1, with 10 positions matching TRBD2. The CDR3 is 15 residues long. V gave up 6 bases and J gave up 7 bases; unmatched junction bases: 9. Here the CDR3 reads CASSTTSGAINEQFF. The CDR3 bases are TGTGCCAGCAGCACCACTAGCGGGGCCATAAATGAGCAGTTCTTC.

There are many counts of this clonotype. This sequence joins TRBV5-1 and TRBJ2-1; 10 bases are shared with TRBD2. The CDR3 contains 15 residues. Germline lookup yields CDR1 SGHRS and CDR2 YFSETQ. V lost 4 bases, J lost 8 bases, and 9 bases stayed unmatched. CDR3 sequence reads: CASSRSTSGNYEQFF. The CDR3 DNA sequence: TGCGCCAGCAGCCGTTCAACTAGCGGGAACTATGAGCAGTTCTTC.

Many counts were recorded for this clonotype. The V gene is TRBV5-1, the J gene TRBJ1-2, with D hard to call. CDR3 length: 15 amino acids. Per the germline V gene, CDR1 is SGHRS and CDR2 is YFSETQ. Trimming took 0 bases from V and 4 from J, leaving 13 bases between them. CDR3 DNA: TGCGCCAGCAGCTTGGACACGGCGGGTGGCTATGGCTACACCTTC. It codes for CASSLDTAGGYGYTF. The full variable domain, completed using reference TRBV5-1 and TRBJ1-2, is KAGVTQTPRYLIKTRGQQVTLSCSPISGHRSVSWYQQTPGQGLQFLFEYFSETQRNKGNFPGRFSGRQFSNSRSEMNVSTLELGDSALYLCASSLDTAGGYGYTFGSGTRLTVV.

This clonotype was seen only a few times. The V and J genes are TRBV15 and TRBJ1-1; the D is unclear. From germline, CDR1 is LNHNV and CDR2 YYDKDF (reference sequence). The CDR3 spans 16 residues. The V and J ends lost 0 bases and 7 bases respectively, with 18 bases between them. The CDR3 nucleotides are TGTGCCACCAGCAGAGATGGGCCGGGGTTGAGGGATGAAGCTTTCTTT. Amino acids: CATSRDGPGLRDEAFF.

The chain links TRBV5-1 to TRBJ2-2; 11 positions agree with TRBD1. This CDR3 spans 16 amino acids. Germline assignment: CDR1 SGHRS and CDR2 YFSETQ. With 2 bases clipped from V and 4 bases from J, the junction kept 4 bases outside the gene matches. The CDR3 region is CASSLPGTGGTGELFF. The CDR3 DNA sequence: TGCGCCAGCAGCTTACCCGGGACAGGGGGCACCGGGGAGCTGTTTTTT.

This sequence joins TRBV20-1 and TRBJ2-6; 7 bases are a match to TRBD2. V was pared by 2 bases and J by 4 bases, with 2 bases of the junction left unmatched. The CDR3 is 14 amino acids. CDR1 and CDR2 (germline): DFQATT, SNEGSKA (reference sequence). In DNA, the CDR3 is TGCAGTGCTAGACGGGGGGACGGGGCCAACGTCCTGACTTTC. Translation: CSARRGDGANVLTF.

As for this clonotype: Because it lacks the conserved phenylalanine or tryptophan at the end, this CDR3 is likely a read error. The chain carries TRBV12-3 or TRBV12-4 and TRBJ2-3; D gene uncertain. The length of the CDR3 is 12 residues. In DNA, the CDR3 is TGTGCCAGCAGATTAGTACCAGATACGCAGTATTCT. Its translation: CASRLVPDTQYS.

This clonotype was found many times. The chain joins TRBV5-1 to TRBJ2-2; possible D gene TRBD1, 6 bases. Germline V CDR1 and CDR2: SGHRS, YFSETQ. This CDR3 has 15 residues. V dropped 3 bases and J dropped 0 bases, with 9 bases sitting between them. CDR3 amino acids: CASSSQGPNTGELFF. Here the CDR3 DNA reads TGCGCCAGCAGCTCACAGGGACCGAACACCGGGGAGCTGTTTTTT.

In this sample, this clonotype turned up a few times. A read error is possible here, since a much larger clone lies one base away. V gene TRBV29-1 combines with J gene TRBJ1-2; D is unresolved. The V end was cut by 3 bases, the J end by 3 bases, with 2 bases between. The CDR3 consists of 10 residues. From germline, CDR1 is SQVTM and CDR2 ANQGSEA. Here the CDR3 reads CSVDDYGYTF. CDR3 nucleotide sequence: TGCAGCGTTGACGACTATGGCTACACCTTC. The full variable domain, completed using reference TRBV29-1 and TRBJ1-2, is SAVISQKPSRDICQRGTSLTIQCQVDSQVTMMFWYRQQPGQSLTLIATANQGSEATYESGFVIDKFPISRPNLTFSTLTVSNMSPEDSSIYLCSVDDYGYTFGSGTRLTVV.

This sequence joins TRBV20-1 and TRBJ2-1, with D maybe TRBD1 (6 bases). This CDR3 is 16 amino acids long. From germline, CDR1 is DFQATT and CDR2 SNEGSKA (reference sequence). The CDR3 nucleotides are TGCAGCGCTCAGATCTCACAGGGACACTCCTACAATGAGCAGTTCTTC. As protein: CSAQISQGHSYNEQFF.

This clonotype was recorded at least ten times. J is TRBJ2-1 and V is TRBV18; tentatively, D is TRBD1 (7 bases). This CDR3 has 14 residues. The germline CDR1 and CDR2 sequences are KGHSH and LQKENI. V was cut by 6 bases and J by 5 bases, with 14 bases left in between. The CDR3 is CASSRDRLDNEQFF. The CDR3 DNA follows: TGTGCCAGCTCCCGGGACAGACTAGACAATGAGCAGTTCTTC.

In its sample, this clonotype was seen many times. The CDR3 loop reads CATSVQGNSQETQYF. In DNA form, the CDR3 reads TGTGCCACCAGCGTACAGGGAAATAGCCAAGAGACCCAGTACTTC. J is TRBJ2-5 and V is TRBV15, with a tentative D call TRBD1 (6 bases). The V end was cut by 5 bases, the J end by 1 base, with 14 bases between. The CDR3 spans 15 residues. The germline gives CDR1 LNHNV, CDR2 YYDKDF (reference sequence).

With regard to this clonotype: A much larger clone differs from this one at a single base, so this may be a read error. Here the CDR3 reads CASSPSSGKNEQYF. The DNA for the CDR3 is TGCGCCAGCAGTCCCTCTAGCGGGAAAAATGAGCAGTACTTC. This chain joins TRBV10-1 and TRBJ2-7; TRBD2 aligns across 9 bases. J gave up 7 bases and V 5 bases, and 9 bases lay outside the gene matches. The CDR3 sequence is 14 residues long. Looked up from germline, CDR1 is WNHNN and CDR2 is SYGVQD (reference sequence).

With respect to this clonotype: This may stem from a read error, because a much larger clone lies one nucleotide away. This sequence joins TRBV6-1 and TRBJ2-1, with D perhaps TRBD1 or TRBD2 (5 bases each). The CDR3 contains 13 residues. V was shortened by 7 bases and J by 13 bases, with 20 bases between the two germline ends. Germline V CDR1 and CDR2: MNHNS, SASEGT. The CDR3 spells CASTRGMEETQFF. The CDR3 bases are TGTGCCAGCACAAGGGGAATGGAGGAGACCCAGTTCTTC.

In regard to this clonotype: Possible read error: a much larger clone is one base away. The chain uses TRBV12-3 or TRBV12-4 and TRBJ1-2; no clear D. The CDR3 length is 11 residues. The germline V and J ends were trimmed by 3 bases and 10 bases, with 9 bases remaining between them. The CDR3 is CASSFRRVYTF. The DNA of the CDR3 is TGTGCCAGCAGTTTTAGACGGGTCTACACCTTC.

The chain employs TRBV6-6 and TRBJ1-2, with D maybe TRBD1 (5 bases). The ends were cut back, 8 bases at V and 4 bases at J, with 14 bases in the middle. This CDR3 has 13 amino acids. CDR1 MNHNY and CDR2 SVGAGI come from the germline V gene (reference sequence). CDR3 DNA: TGTGCCAGCGACGAAACAGGCGGCTATGGCTACACCTTC. Translation gives CASDETGGYGYTF.

This chain links TRBV5-1 with TRBJ2-3; 9 positions match TRBD2. V trimming: 7 bases; J trimming: 4 bases; junction bases outside the gene matches: 10. The germline V gene has CDR1 SGHRS and CDR2 YFSETQ. This CDR3 is built from 15 residues. Here the CDR3 DNA reads TGCGCCAGCCGCCCCCCCAGCGGGGGGCCAGATACGCAGTATTTT. This encodes CASRPPSGGPDTQYF.